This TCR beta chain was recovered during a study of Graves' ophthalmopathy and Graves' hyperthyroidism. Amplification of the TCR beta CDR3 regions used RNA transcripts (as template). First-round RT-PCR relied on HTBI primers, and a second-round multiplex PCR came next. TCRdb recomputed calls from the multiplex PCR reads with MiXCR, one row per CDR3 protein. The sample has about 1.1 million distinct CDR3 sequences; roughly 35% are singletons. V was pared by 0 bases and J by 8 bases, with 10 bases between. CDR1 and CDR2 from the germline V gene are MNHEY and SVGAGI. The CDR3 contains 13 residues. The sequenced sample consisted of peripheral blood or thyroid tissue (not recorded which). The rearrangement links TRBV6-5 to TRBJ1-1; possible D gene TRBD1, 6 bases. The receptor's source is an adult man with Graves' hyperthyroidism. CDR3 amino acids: CASSYSMDREAFF. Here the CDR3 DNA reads TGTGCCAGCAGTTACTCCATGGACAGAGAAGCTTTCTTT.